The 17 T cell receptor beta chains listed next were all sequenced from one sample in a study of PD-L1 blockade in urothelial cancer. The data were produced by immunoSEQ multiplex PCR, yet TCRdb's version contains in-frame clones alone and is incomplete. Of about 84,000 clones detected, 82% appear once; the ten largest clones hold 8% to 9.5%. Sequenced here: PBMCs, sampled around atezolizumab (anti-PD-L1) treatment. The receptors here all came from a man in his 70s with urothelial cancer.

The V gene is TRBV6-7, the J gene TRBJ1-4, with 7 bases identical to TRBD1. TRBV6-7 is an ORF, and what it does is uncertain. V shed 5 bases and J 4 bases; nucleotides not matched to a gene: 7. The CDR3 runs to 15 residues. The DNA of the CDR3 is TGTGCCAGCAGTAACGAGGGGGCTGGTAATGAAAAACTGTTTTTT. Amino acids: CASSNEGAGNEKLFF.

This chain links TRBV19 with TRBJ1-6; tentative D call: TRBD1 (6 bases). CDR3 size: 16 residues. Germline CDR1 is LNHDA and CDR2 is SQIVND (reference sequence). V lost 6 bases and J lost 0, with 12 bases in between. DNA for the CDR3: TGTGCCAGTAGAGAAACACAGGGCTCCTATAATTCACCCCTCCACTTT. It yields the protein CASRETQGSYNSPLHF.

The gene calls are TRBV11-3 and TRBJ2-1, with TRBD2 matching over 16 bases. The V and J ends lost 3 bases and 10 bases, in that order; junction bases with no gene match: 0. The germline CDR1 and CDR2 sequences are SGHNT and YENEEA. This CDR3 has 14 residues. This CDR3 is CASSLGLAGGEQFF. CDR3 DNA sequence: TGTGCCAGCAGCTTGGGACTAGCGGGAGGGGAGCAGTTCTTC. Full variable domain (remainder filled in from reference TRBV11-3 and TRBJ2-1): EAGVVQSPRYKIIEKKQPVAFWCNPISGHNTLYWYLQNLGQGPELLIRYENEEAVDDSQLPKDRFSAERLKGVDSTLKIQPAELGDSAVYLCASSLGLAGGEQFFGPGTRLTVL.

The rearrangement uses TRBV5-1 and TRBJ2-3; TRBD2 aligns across 10 bases. Germline CDR1 reads SGHRS; CDR2 reads YFSETQ. This CDR3 is built from 16 residues. V trimming: 4 bases; J trimming: 4 bases; junction bases outside the gene matches: 9. The DNA of the CDR3 is TGCGCCAGCAGCCAAATCAGCGGGGGGGCCGCAGATACGCAGTATTTT. This gives the protein CASSQISGGAADTQYF. Combining the CDR3 with reference TRBV5-1 and TRBJ2-3 gives the whole variable domain KAGVTQTPRYLIKTRGQQVTLSCSPISGHRSVSWYQQTPGQGLQFLFEYFSETQRNKGNFPGRFSGRQFSNSRSEMNVSTLELGDSALYLCASSQISGGAADTQYFGPGTRLTVL.

This clone was detected only a few times. The chain uses TRBV5-5 and TRBJ2-3; 7 bases fit TRBD2. The ends lost 4 bases at V and 3 bases at J; junction bases unmatched: 5. The length of the CDR3 is 14 residues. CDR1 is SGHKS and CDR2 is YYEKEE in the germline V gene (reference sequence). The CDR3 coding sequence is TGTGCCAGCAGCGGGAGGGCCGTTACAGATACGCAGTATTTT. Residues: CASSGRAVTDTQYF.

This sequence joins TRBV18 and TRBJ1-5, with D possibly TRBD1 on 5 matching bases. V was trimmed by 6 bases and J by 5 bases, leaving 14 bases between them. CDR1 and CDR2 (germline): KGHSH, LQKENI. The CDR3 runs to 14 residues. The CDR3 DNA is TGTGCCAGCTCCAGTTCCCCAGGGTATCAGCCCCAGCATTTT. Translated: CASSSSPGYQPQHF.

This clone was seen only once. The chain has TRBV11-2 and TRBJ2-7; TRBD2 agrees at 8 bases. This CDR3 is built from 14 residues. The V segment lost 1 base and the J segment 3 bases; nucleotides outside the gene matches: 2. Germline CDR1 reads SGHAT; CDR2 reads FQNNGV. CDR3 amino acids: CASSLGAGDYEQYF. DNA of the CDR3: TGTGCCAGCAGCTTAGGAGCGGGGGACTACGAGCAGTACTTC.

The chain employs TRBV5-1 and TRBJ2-5, with TRBD1 matching 7 bases. The ends lost 4 bases at V and 4 bases at J; junction bases unmatched: 7. This CDR3 has 14 residues. Germline CDR1 and CDR2: SGHRS and YFSETQ. The DNA of the CDR3 is TGCGCCAGCAGCACGGGACAGTCGGGAGAGACCCAGTACTTC. This codes for CASSTGQSGETQYF.

The chain links TRBV11-2 to TRBJ2-7; possibly TRBD1 for D (6 bases). From germline, CDR1 is SGHAT and CDR2 FQNNGV. This CDR3 is 14 amino acids long. Trimming took off 4 bases at V and 0 bases at J, with 10 bases between the two ends. The chain's CDR3 is CASSSPTGSYEQYF. DNA for the CDR3: TGTGCCAGCAGCTCCCCGACAGGCTCCTACGAGCAGTACTTC.

This chain links TRBV5-4 with TRBJ1-3; D gene ambiguous. The CDR3 covers 16 residues. Germline V gene data show CDR1 as SGHNT and CDR2 as YYREEE (reference sequence). The V and J ends lost 3 bases and 4 bases respectively, with 17 bases between them. The CDR3 is CASSWKAAAPGNTIYF. As DNA, the CDR3 is TGTGCCAGCAGCTGGAAAGCCGCGGCCCCCGGAAACACCATATATTTT.

The V and J genes are TRBV2 and TRBJ1-1; 9 bases line up with TRBD1. The trim removed 0 bases at V and 4 bases at J, leaving 9 bases unmatched. This CDR3 is built from 17 residues. From germline, CDR1 is SNHLY and CDR2 FYNNEI. The CDR3 spells CASSEARDREGSTEAFF. CDR3 bases: TGTGCCAGCAGTGAAGCTCGGGACAGGGAAGGGAGCACTGAAGCTTTCTTT.

V is TRBV19 and J is TRBJ2-3, with D perhaps TRBD1 (6 bases). CDR1 is LNHDA, CDR2 SQIVND, per germline (reference sequence). V shed 4 bases and J shed 7 bases, with 9 bases lying between them. The CDR3 consists of 12 residues. The CDR3 sequence: CASSTGTNTQYF. CDR3 nucleotides: TGTGCCAGTAGTACGGGGACAAATACGCAGTATTTT.

This clone was detected only a few times. The rearrangement links TRBV20-1 to TRBJ1-1, with 8 bases that match TRBD1. V shed 1 base, J shed 12 bases, and the junction held 4 bases outside the gene matches. The V gene's germline CDR1 is DFQATT and CDR2 SNEGSKA (reference sequence). The CDR3 contains 11 residues. In nucleotides, the CDR3 is TGCAGTGCTAGAGGAGCAGGGGGCTCTTTCTTT. This gives the protein CSARGAGGSFF.

The V call is TRBV2, the J call TRBJ1-5, with D tentatively TRBD1 (5 bases). V lost 3 bases to trimming and J lost 5 bases, with 11 bases between them. Germline V gives CDR1 SNHLY, CDR2 FYNNEI. This CDR3 is 14 amino acids long. CDR3 coding DNA: TGTGCCAGCAGTGAGGGCCAGGGTTATCAGCCCCAGCATTTT. This encodes CASSEGQGYQPQHF.

The chain employs TRBV6-5 and TRBJ1-1; 9 bases match TRBD1. Germline trimming cut 7 bases from V and 2 bases from J; bases unmatched to any gene: 8. Germline loops: CDR1 MNHEY, CDR2 SVGAGI. This CDR3 region has 15 residues. This CDR3 reads CASTLGQGLNTEAFF. CDR3 bases: TGTGCCAGCACCCTGGGACAGGGCCTTAACACTGAAGCTTTCTTT.

The chain recombines TRBV7-8 with TRBJ1-1; 8 nucleotides align to TRBD1. CDR1 and CDR2 from the germline V gene are SGHVS and FQNEAQ. The CDR3 sequence is 15 residues long. Trimming took 5 bases from V and 4 from J; bases not matched to a gene: 9. Here the CDR3 reads CASSPLQGVRTEAFF. CDR3 DNA: TGTGCCAGCAGCCCACTACAGGGGGTGCGCACTGAAGCTTTCTTT. Together with reference TRBV7-8 and TRBJ1-1, the CDR3 gives the full variable domain: GAGVSQSPRYKVAKRGQDVALRCDPISGHVSLFWYQQALGQGPEFLTYFQNEAQLDKSGLPSDRFFAERPEGSVSTLKIQRTQQEDSAVYLCASSPLQGVRTEAFFGQGTRLTVV.

The chain uses TRBV7-7 and TRBJ2-3, with 12 bases matching TRBD2. Germline-derived CDR1 and CDR2 are SSHAT and FNYEAQ (reference sequence). The CDR3 sequence is 16 residues long. J lost 5 bases, V lost 6 bases, and 9 bases had no gene match. CDR3 sequence: CASSFLAGGDKDTQYF. CDR3 nucleotide sequence: TGTGCCAGCAGTTTTCTAGCGGGGGGGGATAAAGATACGCAGTATTTT.